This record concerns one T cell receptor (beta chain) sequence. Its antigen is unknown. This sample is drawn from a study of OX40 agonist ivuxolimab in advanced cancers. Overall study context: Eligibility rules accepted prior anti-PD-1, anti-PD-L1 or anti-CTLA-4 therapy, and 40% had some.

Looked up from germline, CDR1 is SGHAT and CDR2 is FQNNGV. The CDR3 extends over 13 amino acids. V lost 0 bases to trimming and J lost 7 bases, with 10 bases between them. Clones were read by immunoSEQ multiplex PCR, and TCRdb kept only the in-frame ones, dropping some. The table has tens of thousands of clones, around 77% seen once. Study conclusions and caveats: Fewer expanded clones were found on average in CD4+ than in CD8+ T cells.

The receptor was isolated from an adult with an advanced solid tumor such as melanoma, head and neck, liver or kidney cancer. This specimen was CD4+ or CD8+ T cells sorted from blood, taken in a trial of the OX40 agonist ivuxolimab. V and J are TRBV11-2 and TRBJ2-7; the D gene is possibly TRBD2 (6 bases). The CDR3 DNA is TGTGCCAGCAGCTTAGAATCCGCGGGGGAGCAGTACTTC. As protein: CASSLESAGEQYF.